Listed below are T cell receptor beta chains from one sample, sequenced in a study of blood T cell repertoires in COVID-19. TCRdb's copy holds only in-frame clones and misses some; the assay was immunoSEQ multiplex PCR. The sample lists 150,000 to 200,000 clones, about 81% occurring once. The specimen was peripheral blood. The receptors were sampled from a man aged 60 to 75 with active or convalescent COVID-19. Both conserved end residues are part of each CDR3. The order of the fields is clone size, V gene, D gene, CDR3 length, J gene, CDR3 protein, CDR3 DNA. A D gene is named only where the DNA matches it firmly. Clone size is not always given. Where it is, it says once, few, many or a class for expanded clones.

NA,TRBV6-6,TRBD1,13,TRBJ1-2,CASSQQGNYGYTF,TGTGCCAGCAGTCAACAGGGGAACTATGGCTACACCTTC
NA,TRBV7-8,TRBD1,14,TRBJ2-7,CASSSGTGVDEQYF,TGTGCCAGCAGCTCCGGGACAGGGGTGGACGAGCAGTACTTC
NA,TRBV6-6,TRBD1,16,TRBJ1-2,CASSYSPGQANYGYTF,TGTGCCAGCAGTTATTCGCCGGGACAGGCTAACTATGGCTACACCTTC
once,TRBV28,TRBD1,16,TRBJ2-5,CASSSPTGANQETQYF,TGTGCCAGCAGTTCCCCGACAGGGGCCAACCAAGAGACCCAGTACTTC
NA,TRBV4-1,TRBD1,16,TRBJ1-4,CASSHPRQGGNEKLFF,TGCGCCAGCAGCCATCCAAGACAGGGAGGAAATGAAAAACTGTTTTTT
NA,TRBV3-1/TRBV3-2,NA,11,TRBJ2-1,CASRLANEQFF,TGTGCCAGCAGGCTAGCTAATGAGCAGTTCTTC
NA,TRBV28,TRBD1,17,TRBJ2-7,CASTPVQGALLTYEQYF,TGTGCCAGCACCCCCGTGCAGGGGGCCCTGCTGACTTACGAGCAGTACTTC
NA,TRBV6-5,TRBD1,16,TRBJ1-2,CASSSKRGQPNYGYTF,TGTGCCAGCAGTTCGAAAAGGGGACAGCCCAACTATGGCTACACCTTC
NA,TRBV5-8,TRBD1,15,TRBJ2-7,CASSAGGQGTYEQYF,TGTGCCAGCAGCGCCGGGGGACAGGGGACATACGAGCAGTACTTC
NA,TRBV19,NA,15,TRBJ2-7,CASSIELGGGYEQYF,TGTGCCAGTAGTATAGAACTAGGAGGAGGGTACGAGCAGTACTTC
NA,TRBV7-9,TRBD1,15,TRBJ1-1,CASSTQTGRNTEAFF,TGTGCCAGCAGCACCCAGACAGGGAGAAACACTGAAGCTTTCTTT
medium-sized,TRBV5-1,TRBD2,16,TRBJ2-7,CASSLAGTSGGYEQYF,TGCGCCAGCAGCTTGGCCGGGACTAGCGGGGGCTACGAGCAGTACTTC
NA,TRBV3-1/TRBV3-2,TRBD2,15,TRBJ2-7,CASSRGTSGTYEQYF,TGTGCCAGCAGCCGAGGGACTAGCGGGACCTACGAGCAGTACTTC
once,TRBV28,TRBD1,16,TRBJ2-7,CASSLAGTGGSYEQYF,TGTGCCAGCAGTTTGGCCGGGACAGGGGGCTCCTACGAGCAGTACTTC
NA,TRBV11-2,TRBD2,16,TRBJ2-1,CASSPRLAGVYNEQFF,TGTGCCAGCAGCCCCCGCCTCGCGGGAGTTTACAATGAGCAGTTCTTC
NA,TRBV5-1,TRBD1,13,TRBJ2-7,CASSAGQGLEQYF,TGCGCCAGCAGCGCGGGACAGGGGTTAGAGCAGTACTTC
NA,TRBV19,NA,15,TRBJ1-3,CASSPRDLPGNTIYF,TGTGCCAGTAGTCCCCGGGACTTACCTGGAAACACCATATATTTT
NA,TRBV7-2,NA,14,TRBJ2-1,CASRPGGSYNEQFF,TGTGCCAGTCGGCCCGGGGGCTCCTACAATGAGCAGTTCTTC
few,TRBV11-2,NA,16,TRBJ2-7,CASSFFIRGGTYEQYF,TGTGCCAGCAGCTTCTTCATCCGGGGAGGCACCTACGAGCAGTACTTC
NA,TRBV6-1,NA,14,TRBJ2-7,CASSEGTGLYEQYF,TGTGCCAGCAGTGAGGGGACGGGACTCTACGAGCAGTACTTC
once,TRBV5-1,TRBD2,17,TRBJ2-4,CASSRTSGGAAKNIQYF,TGCGCCAGCAGCAGAACTAGCGGGGGAGCAGCCAAAAACATTCAGTACTTC
NA,TRBV5-5,NA,17,TRBJ2-2,CASSLAQGAPNTGELFF,TGTGCCAGCAGCTTGGCACAGGGAGCCCCGAACACCGGGGAGCTGTTTTTT
NA,TRBV15,NA,15,TRBJ1-2,CATSRPMGGRHGYTF,TGTGCCACCAGCAGACCTATGGGGGGGCGTCATGGCTACACCTTC
once,TRBV12-3/TRBV12-4,NA,13,TRBJ1-1,CASSPERVTEAFF,TGTGCCAGCAGTCCCGAGCGGGTCACTGAAGCTTTCTTT
NA,TRBV6-5,NA,13,TRBJ1-2,CASSPDSGYGYTF,TGTGCCAGCAGTCCGGACAGCGGCTATGGCTACACCTTC
NA,TRBV7-6,TRBD1,15,TRBJ1-1,CASSLGDRVSTEAFF,TGTGCCAGCAGCTTAGGCGACAGGGTGAGCACTGAAGCTTTCTTT
NA,TRBV2,NA,15,TRBJ1-2,CASSESSRPRDGYTF,TGTGCCAGCAGTGAAAGTTCCAGGCCGCGGGATGGCTACACCTTC
NA,TRBV7-9,TRBD1,16,TRBJ2-3,CASSVGTGVGTDTQYF,TGTGCCAGCAGCGTCGGGACAGGTGTCGGCACAGATACGCAGTATTTT